Reported below is one T cell receptor beta chain. Its antigen remains unknown. The sample belongs to a study of shared clonotypes between healthy human individuals. Regarding the study as a whole: Relative to memory subsets, naive subsets generally showed larger estimated richness. Approximately 4.6% of naive CD4 clonotypes were shared across a handful of donors. The authors expected sequencing depth to affect clonotype sharing among donors.

The table came from immunoSEQ multiplex PCR; TCRdb's copy has only in-frame clones and leaves some out. The data contain a few million clones, over 85% of them singletons. The CDR3 runs to 13 residues. V gave up 6 bases and J gave up 1 base, with 10 bases separating them. Looked up from germline, CDR1 is LNHDA and CDR2 is SQIVND (reference sequence). The sequence was obtained from a man between 18 and 29 years old in good health. The material sequenced was naive CD4+ T cells sorted from blood. Subset of the sample: CD45RA+ positively selected. J is TRBJ2-7 and V is TRBV19; either TRBD1 or TRBD2 may fit D (5 bases each). In DNA form, the CDR3 reads TGTGCCAGTAGAAGGGACGGATCCTACGAGCAGTACTTC. Protein: CASRRDGSYEQYF.